This T cell receptor beta chain is from a study of T cells in Graves' hyperthyroidism and ophthalmopathy. Whole-study context: Peripheral blood was taken when the disease was first diagnosed, before any treatment began.

RNA transcripts gave rise to amplified TCR beta CDR3 regions. HTBI primers drove first-round RT-PCR of the TCR CDR3. TCRdb independently ran MiXCR on the multiplex PCR reads; one entry per CDR3 protein. The table records roughly 380,000 distinct CDR3 sequences, roughly 20% of them present only once. V was shortened by 0 bases and J by 0 bases, with 12 bases between the two germline ends. Germline CDR1 reads SGHAT; CDR2 reads FQNNGV. This CDR3 spans 17 amino acids. This clonotype was recorded many times. What it binds is unknown. Overall study findings and caveats: The model anticipated ophthalmopathy a median about six months pre-onset.

Sequenced: blood. This TCR was recovered from a woman between 40 and 55 years old with Graves' ophthalmopathy. The V and J genes are TRBV11-2 and TRBJ1-3; D ambiguous. CDR3 loop: CASSLEFRVSSGNTIYF. The CDR3 DNA reads TGTGCCAGCAGCTTAGAGTTCCGGGTGAGCTCTGGAAACACCATATATTTT.